Below are 23 T cell receptor beta chains sequenced from a single sample in a study of blood T cell repertoires in COVID-19. Some clones are missing from TCRdb's copy, which holds only in-frame ones; the method was immunoSEQ multiplex PCR. The table records around 280,000 clones, around 86% of them present only once. The specimen was PBMCs or T cells enriched from blood (not recorded which). The receptors derive from a woman in her thirties or forties who had recovered from COVID-19.

The chain employs TRBV5-1 and TRBJ2-2; tentative D call: TRBD1 (6 bases). Trimming took 9 bases from V and 0 from J, leaving 9 bases between them. Germline loops: CDR1 SGHRS, CDR2 YFSETQ. This CDR3 comprises 13 residues. DNA of the CDR3: TGCGCCACAGGGACATCGAACACCGGGGAGCTGTTTTTT. Residues: CATGTSNTGELFF. Using reference TRBV5-1 and TRBJ2-2 for the parts outside the CDR3, the full variable domain is KAGVTQTPRYLIKTRGQQVTLSCSPISGHRSVSWYQQTPGQGLQFLFEYFSETQRNKGNFPGRFSGRQFSNSRSEMNVSTLELGDSALYLCATGTSNTGELFFGEGSRLTVL.

The chain links TRBV2 to TRBJ2-7, with 8 nucleotides matching TRBD2. The CDR3 consists of 16 residues. Germline CDR1 and CDR2: SNHLY and FYNNEI. Trimming removed 4 bases from V and 0 bases from J; junction bases left unmatched: 8. The CDR3 DNA sequence: TGTGCCAGCAGTGGAGCCGGGACTAGGGTCTCCTACGAGCAGTACTTC. Translation: CASSGAGTRVSYEQYF.

The V call is TRBV30, the J call TRBJ1-2, with D uncertain. V lost 2 bases, J lost 7 bases, and 11 bases lay in between. Germline lookup yields CDR1 GTSNPN and CDR2 SVGIG (reference sequence). The CDR3 contains 12 residues. Written as DNA, the CDR3 is TGTGCCTGGAGTCGGGGAAAGGGTGGCTACACCTTC. It yields the protein CAWSRGKGGYTF.

As DNA, the CDR3 is TGTGCCAGCAGCCAAGGGGCCGCGGCCAACGTCCTGACTTTC. Translated, it gives CASSQGAAANVLTF. The chain combines TRBV25-1 with TRBJ2-6; TRBD1 might be the D (5 bases). Germline assignment: CDR1 MGHDK and CDR2 SYGVNS. V was pared by 6 bases and J by 6 bases, with 12 bases between. CDR3 length equals 14 residues. Complete variable domain (other parts from reference TRBV25-1 and TRBJ2-6): EADIYQTPRYLVIGTGKKITLECSQTMGHDKMYWYQQDPGMELHLIHYSYGVNSTEKGDLSSESTVSRIRTEHFPLTLESARPSHTSQYLCASSQGAAANVLTFGAGSRLTVL.

The gene calls are TRBV6-6 and TRBJ2-3; the D gene is possibly TRBD1 (6 bases). Germline V gene sequence: CDR1 MNHNY, CDR2 SVGAGI (reference sequence). The CDR3 sequence is 15 residues long. The V end was cut by 0 bases, the J end by 3 bases, with 10 bases between. The CDR3 loop is CASSYSNQGTDTQYF. The CDR3, as DNA: TGTGCCAGCAGTTACTCGAACCAGGGGACAGATACGCAGTATTTT.

This chain links TRBV4-1 with TRBJ2-5; D unclear. The germline V gene has CDR1 MGHRA and CDR2 YSYEKL. Between the trimmed V and J ends, which lost 0 bases and 2 bases, there was a span of 13 bases. The CDR3 is 16 residues long. CDR3 sequence (DNA): TGCGCCAGCAGCCAAGAGCCGGCGGCCAATCAAGAGACCCAGTACTTC. It yields the protein CASSQEPAANQETQYF.

This chain links TRBV7-9 with TRBJ1-2; D perhaps matches TRBD1 (5 bases). CDR1 is SEHNR, CDR2 FQNEAQ, per germline (reference sequence). The CDR3 sequence is 14 residues long. Trimming took off 8 bases at V and 0 bases at J, with 13 bases between the two ends. CDR3 region: CASSRQRANYGYTF. CDR3 nucleotides: TGTGCCAGCTCGAGACAGCGAGCTAACTATGGCTACACCTTC.

V is TRBV5-1 and J is TRBJ2-3; 7 bases agree with TRBD2. V shed 4 bases, J shed 2 bases, and the junction held 4 bases outside the gene matches. CDR3 length: 14 residues. The germline CDR1 and CDR2 sequences are SGHRS and YFSETQ. In DNA, the CDR3 is TGCGCCAGCAGCCCGGGGGACTACACAGATACGCAGTATTTT. As protein: CASSPGDYTDTQYF. The full variable domain, its missing parts supplied by reference TRBV5-1 and TRBJ2-3, is KAGVTQTPRYLIKTRGQQVTLSCSPISGHRSVSWYQQTPGQGLQFLFEYFSETQRNKGNFPGRFSGRQFSNSRSEMNVSTLELGDSALYLCASSPGDYTDTQYFGPGTRLTVL.

V is TRBV18 and J is TRBJ2-1, with 11 bases matching TRBD2. The CDR3 totals 16 residues. Germline CDR1 is KGHSH and CDR2 is LQKENI. The V and J ends lost 0 bases and 9 bases, in that order; junction bases with no gene match: 7. The CDR3 spells CASSPPSSGRIGEQFF. CDR3 coding DNA: TGTGCCAGCTCACCACCTTCTAGCGGGAGGATCGGTGAGCAGTTCTTC.

V usage is TRBV5-1 and J usage is TRBJ1-3; TRBD1 is a possible D gene (5 bases). V gave up 1 base and J gave up 6 bases, with 11 bases separating them. Germline V lookup: CDR1 SGHRS, CDR2 YFSETQ. CDR3 length: 14 residues. This CDR3 reads CASSLLGGENTIYF. The CDR3 DNA is TGCGCCAGCAGCTTGCTGGGGGGAGAAAACACCATATATTTT.

V usage is TRBV14 and J usage is TRBJ2-5; no clear D gene. Germline CDR1 reads SGHDN; CDR2 reads FVKESK. V was clipped by 0 bases and J by 4 bases, with 9 bases between them. The CDR3 is 14 amino acids. The CDR3 DNA sequence: TGTGCCAGCAGCCAAGATCTTTGGAGAGAGACCCAGTACTTC. This codes for CASSQDLWRETQYF.

This chain joins TRBV12-3 or TRBV12-4 and TRBJ1-6; possibly TRBD1 for D (5 bases). Trimming cost V 2 bases and J 7 bases, with 6 bases left between them. This CDR3 has 13 amino acids. As DNA, the CDR3 is TGTGCCAGCAGTTTAAGGACAAATTCACCCCTCCACTTT. Amino acids: CASSLRTNSPLHF.

Here the CDR3 DNA reads TGTGCCAGCAGAGTAGCGGGGGATGAGACCCAGTACTTC. Its protein is CASRVAGDETQYF. This chain uses TRBV7-9 with TRBJ2-5, with 9 bases fitting TRBD2. The trim removed 6 bases at V and 5 bases at J, leaving 4 bases unmatched. Germline CDR1 and CDR2: SEHNR and FQNEAQ (reference sequence). The CDR3 length is 13 residues.

As to this clone: Different DNA sequences within this sample yield the same CDR3. This chain joins TRBV5-1 and TRBJ2-1; 10 bases map to TRBD2. The CDR3 length is 16 residues. Trimming removed 0 bases from V and 4 bases from J; junction bases left unmatched: 4. CDR1 and CDR2 from the germline V gene are SGHRS and YFSETQ. CDR3 nucleotides: TGCGCCAGCAGCTTGGGGTTAGCGGGGGGTTACAATGAGCAGTTCTTC. Amino acid sequence: CASSLGLAGGYNEQFF.

A few counts support this clone. Other DNA sequences in this specimen translate into the identical CDR3. The chain joins TRBV7-2 to TRBJ2-5; the D is unclear. Germline assignment: CDR1 SGHTA and CDR2 FQGNSA. This CDR3 is 14 amino acids long. V lost 1 base and J lost 4, with 10 bases in between. CDR3 DNA: TGTGCCAGCAGCTTAGGCGCCGGTGGAGAGACCCAGTACTTC. Amino acids: CASSLGAGGETQYF.

The chain has TRBV11-2 and TRBJ2-7; no clear D gene. Between the trimmed V and J ends, which lost 1 base and 1 base, there was a span of 14 bases. From germline, CDR1 is SGHAT and CDR2 FQNNGV. The CDR3 covers 16 residues. For the CDR3, the DNA is TGTGCCAGCAGCTTAGGGTCAGTTTCGTGGTCCTACGAGCAGTACTTC. Translating gives CASSLGSVSWSYEQYF.

This clone was seen just once. This chain connects TRBV7-2 to TRBJ1-1, with D tentatively TRBD1 (5 bases). The CDR3 sequence is 15 residues long. The V and J ends lost 1 base and 5 bases respectively, with 14 bases between them. Germline V gene lookup returns CDR1 SGHTA and CDR2 FQGNSA. The CDR3 loop is CASSLVGGSGTEAFF. DNA for the CDR3: TGTGCCAGCAGCTTAGTGGGGGGATCGGGAACTGAAGCTTTCTTT. Supplemented by reference TRBV7-2 and TRBJ1-1, the full variable domain reads GAGVSQSPSNKVTEKGKDVELRCDPISGHTALYWYRQSLGQGLEFLIYFQGNSAPDKSGLPSDRFSAERTGGSVSTLTIQRTQQEDSAVYLCASSLVGGSGTEAFFGQGTRLTVV.

V gene TRBV19 combines with J gene TRBJ1-2; 7 bases map to TRBD1. V shed 6 bases and J 2 bases; nucleotides not matched to a gene: 12. The CDR3 runs 16 residues. Germline V gene lookup returns CDR1 LNHDA and CDR2 SQIVND (reference sequence). The CDR3 reads CASRYRGIVANYGYTF. CDR3 DNA: TGTGCCAGTAGGTACAGGGGAATCGTCGCCAACTATGGCTACACCTTC. The full variable domain, completed using reference TRBV19 and TRBJ1-2, is DGGITQSPKYLFRKEGQNVTLSCEQNLNHDAMYWYRQDPGQGLRLIYYSQIVNDFQKGDIAEGYSVSREKKESFPLTVTSAQKNPTAFYLCASRYRGIVANYGYTFGSGTRLTVV.

The chain carries TRBV7-9 and TRBJ1-1; 10 positions agree with TRBD1. Unmatched junction bases numbered 13, after V lost 4 bases and J lost 5 bases. The CDR3 consists of 17 residues. Germline V gene data show CDR1 as SEHNR and CDR2 as FQNEAQ (reference sequence). The CDR3 DNA reads TGTGCCAGCAGCTCTGACCCCCGGGACAGGGGAAGGACTGAAGCTTTCTTT. Protein sequence: CASSSDPRDRGRTEAFF. Together with reference TRBV7-9 and TRBJ1-1, the CDR3 gives the full variable domain: DTGVSQNPRHKITKRGQNVTFRCDPISEHNRLYWYRQTLGQGPEFLTYFQNEAQLEKSRLLSDRFSAERPKGSFSTLEIQRTEQGDSAMYLCASSSDPRDRGRTEAFFGQGTRLTVV.

The chain recombines TRBV7-9 with TRBJ2-3; no definite D call. Per germline, CDR1 SEHNR and CDR2 FQNEAQ (reference sequence). V was trimmed by 2 bases and J by 0 bases, leaving 9 bases between them. The CDR3 loop spans 15 amino acids. The CDR3 loop reads CASSLTALSTDTQYF. The CDR3 DNA reads TGTGCCAGCAGCTTAACCGCACTGAGCACAGATACGCAGTATTTT.

V and J are TRBV19 and TRBJ1-5, with 8 bases aligning to TRBD1. The V and J ends lost 5 bases and 2 bases, in that order; junction bases with no gene match: 5. There are 15 residues in the CDR3. Germline lookup yields CDR1 LNHDA and CDR2 SQIVND (reference sequence). CDR3 loop: CASSGTGGGNQPQHF. DNA for the CDR3: TGTGCCAGTAGTGGTACAGGGGGTGGCAATCAGCCCCAGCATTTT.

The chain combines TRBV9 with TRBJ1-6; D is ambiguous. The CDR3 covers 17 residues. Germline V gene sequence: CDR1 SGDLS, CDR2 YYNGEE. The V gene lost 3 bases and the J gene lost 5 bases, with 18 bases spanning the gap. The CDR3 loop is CASSGEEWGEDNSPLHF. DNA of the CDR3: TGTGCCAGCAGCGGCGAAGAGTGGGGAGAAGATAATTCACCCCTCCACTTT.

The V and J genes are TRBV18 and TRBJ1-3; D gene uncertain. The ends were cut back, 0 bases at V and 2 bases at J, with 8 bases in the middle. Germline loops: CDR1 KGHSH, CDR2 LQKENI. The CDR3 is 15 amino acids. The CDR3 is CASSPPARTGNTIYF. CDR3 nucleotides: TGTGCCAGCTCACCACCGGCCAGGACTGGAAACACCATATATTTT.